This TCR beta chain was obtained from a study of shared clonotypes between healthy human individuals. Points from the study as a whole: Clonotype sharing among donors likely depends on sequencing depth. Depth was large, yet rarefaction showed that sorted-subset sequencing was incomplete.

The V end lost 7 bases, the J end lost 0 bases, and 24 bases lay between the germline ends. Germline V gene data show CDR1 as LGHNA and CDR2 as YNFKEQ. CDR3 length: 18 amino acids. Deep was the level at which the assay was run. In replicate PCRs of sorted subsets, 150 to 200 ng DNA, approximately 32,000 T cell genomes, was used. Using immunoSEQ multiplex PCR, the repertoire was profiled, and TCRdb retains in-frame clones only, with some absent. The sample includes 2 million to 2.5 million clones, 93% of them seen just once. Note on this clone: What it recognizes is unknown.

The chain joins TRBV4-2 to TRBJ1-2; D unresolved. Sequenced sample: naive CD4+ T cells from PBMCs. Subset of the sample: CD45RA+ positively selected. This clonotype was sampled from a man between 18 and 29 years old in good health. Some clones in this sample may be carry-over from other donors' samples. The CDR3, as DNA: TGTGCCAGCATGCGGGGTATTGGGGAATCGGGAGCTAACTATGGCTACACCTTC. Translated: CASMRGIGESGANYGYTF.